The following is a T cell receptor (beta chain) sequence with its context. What it binds is unknown. The data belong to a study of cytomegalovirus exposure and HLA in healthy donors. The overall study: As an earlier analysis found, roughly 180 million T cells yielded 95 million to 130 million unique TCR beta sequences. Notes on the study in general: In vitro experiments confirmed that a few CMV-associated chains were specific for CMV antigens. A later analysis appeared to link common viral pathogens to several of the most significant clusters.

It was with 60 Vbeta and 13 Jbeta primers that the PCR ran. Profiled with immunoSEQ multiplex PCR; TCRdb holds only in-frame clones, not every one. The table records roughly 140,000 clones, about four fifths of them present only once. With 6 bases clipped from V and 3 bases from J, the junction kept 8 bases outside the gene matches. The CDR3 length is 14 residues. Germline V gives CDR1 MNHNY, CDR2 SVGAGI (reference sequence). Material for sequencing was PBMCs. The chain links TRBV6-6 to TRBJ2-7, with 7 bases lining up with TRBD2. The TCR was taken from a man aged 40-55 years in good health and CMV-seropositive. Written as DNA, the CDR3 is TGTGCCAGCAGCCCCCGGGGGGAGGTCTACGAGCAGTACTTC. It specifies CASSPRGEVYEQYF.